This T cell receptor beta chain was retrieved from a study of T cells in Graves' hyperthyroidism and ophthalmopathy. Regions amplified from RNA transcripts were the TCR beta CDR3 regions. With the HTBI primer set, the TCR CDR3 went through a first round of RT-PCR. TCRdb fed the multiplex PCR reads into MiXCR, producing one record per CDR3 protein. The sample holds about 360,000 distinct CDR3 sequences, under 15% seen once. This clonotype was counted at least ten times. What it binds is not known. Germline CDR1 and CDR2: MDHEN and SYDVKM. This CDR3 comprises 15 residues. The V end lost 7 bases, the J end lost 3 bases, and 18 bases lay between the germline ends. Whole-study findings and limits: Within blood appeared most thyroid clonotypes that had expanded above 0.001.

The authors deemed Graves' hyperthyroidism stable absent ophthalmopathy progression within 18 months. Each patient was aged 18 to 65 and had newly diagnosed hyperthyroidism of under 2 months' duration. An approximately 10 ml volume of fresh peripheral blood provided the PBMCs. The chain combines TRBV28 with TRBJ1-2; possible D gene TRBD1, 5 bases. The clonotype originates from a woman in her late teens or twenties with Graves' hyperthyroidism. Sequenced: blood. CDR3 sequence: CASNMGDGLYYGYTF. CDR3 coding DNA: TGTGCCAGCAATATGGGGGACGGCCTGTACTATGGCTACACCTTC.